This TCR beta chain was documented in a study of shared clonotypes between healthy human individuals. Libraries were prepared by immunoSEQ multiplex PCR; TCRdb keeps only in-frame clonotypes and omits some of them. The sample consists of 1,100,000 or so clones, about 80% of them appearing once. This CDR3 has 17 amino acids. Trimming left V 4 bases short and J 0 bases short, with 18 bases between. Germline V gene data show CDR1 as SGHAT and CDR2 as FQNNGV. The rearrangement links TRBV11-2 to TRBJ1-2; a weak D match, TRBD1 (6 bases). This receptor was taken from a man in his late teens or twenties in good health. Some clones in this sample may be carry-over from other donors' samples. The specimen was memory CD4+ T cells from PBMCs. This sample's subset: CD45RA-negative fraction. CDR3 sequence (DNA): TGTGCCAGCAGCTCAGCCCCGCGGGGGCGGGCTAACTATGGCTACACCTTC. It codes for CASSSAPRGRANYGYTF.